What follows are 14 T cell receptor beta chains derived from one specimen sequenced in a study of cytomegalovirus exposure and HLA in healthy donors. PCR was performed using 60 Vbeta and 13 Jbeta primers. Data came from immunoSEQ multiplex PCR; TCRdb stores just in-frame clones and leaves some out. This table holds about 190,000 clones, 74% found once. Sequencing was carried out using PBMCs. These receptors were taken from a woman under 40 in good health and CMV-seropositive.

The V call is TRBV7-9, the J call TRBJ1-2; 12 bases align to TRBD1. The CDR3 is 15 residues long. Germline V lookup: CDR1 SEHNR, CDR2 FQNEAQ (reference sequence). V shed 5 bases, J shed 3 bases, and the junction held 4 bases outside the gene matches. The CDR3 DNA sequence: TGTGCCAGCAGCATGGGACAGGGGGCTTACTATGGCTACACCTTC. This codes for CASSMGQGAYYGYTF.

This sequence joins TRBV28 and TRBJ2-3, with 15 bases identical to TRBD2. CDR3 length: 15 residues. CDR1 and CDR2 (germline): MDHEN, SYDVKM. V dropped 10 bases and J dropped 1; count of bases not matched to a gene: 3. The CDR3 bases are TGTGCCACCGGACTAGCGGGAGGGGGCACAGATACGCAGTATTTT. Translated: CATGLAGGGTDTQYF.

The chain uses TRBV2 and TRBJ1-6, with a tentative D call TRBD1 (6 bases). V was shortened by 5 bases and J by 3 bases, with 17 bases between the two germline ends. Germline loops: CDR1 SNHLY, CDR2 FYNNEI. The length of the CDR3 is 17 residues. CDR3 coding DNA: TGTGCCAGCAGTCTTAAACGCACAGGGAGCTATAATTCACCCCTCCACTTT. Amino acid sequence: CASSLKRTGSYNSPLHF.

The count of this clone is one. This sequence joins TRBV6-6 and TRBJ2-1; 10 nucleotides agree with TRBD2. CDR1 is MNHNY, CDR2 SVGAGI, per germline (reference sequence). CDR3 length equals 14 residues. The J segment lost 10 bases and the V segment lost 4 bases, leaving 7 bases of the junction unmatched. The CDR3 coding sequence is TGTGCCAGCAGTTCTCTAGCGGGAGCCGGAGAGCAGTTCTTC. Its translation is CASSSLAGAGEQFF.

The genes are TRBV7-6 and TRBJ2-2; 9 bases are a match to TRBD2. The CDR3 sequence is 15 residues long. Germline lookup yields CDR1 SGHVS and CDR2 FNYEAQ. V gave up 3 bases and J gave up 2 bases; unmatched junction bases: 1. The CDR3 is CASSLTSGNTGELFF. CDR3 bases: TGTGCCAGCAGCTTGACTAGCGGAAACACCGGGGAGCTGTTTTTT.

The chain links TRBV10-2 to TRBJ2-3; TRBD2 aligns across 7 bases. Germline trimming cut 6 bases from V and 0 bases from J; bases unmatched to any gene: 6. The CDR3 is 15 residues long. The germline V gene encodes CDR1 WSHSY and CDR2 SAAADI. In DNA, the CDR3 is TGCGCCAGCAGAGATCTTAGCGGGAGCACAGATACGCAGTATTTT. Its translation is CASRDLSGSTDTQYF.

This clone has a handful of counts. The chain is built from TRBV6-1 and TRBJ1-2; D perhaps matches TRBD1 (6 bases). The CDR3 has 13 amino acids. Trimming stripped 2 bases from V and 8 bases from J, with 12 bases between. CDR1 and CDR2 (germline): MNHNS, SASEGT. The CDR3 nucleotides are TGTGCCAGCAGTGAACACAGGGACGGAGGCTACACCTTC. It is translated as CASSEHRDGGYTF.

This clone was observed once. The chain combines TRBV6-6 with TRBJ2-2, with D tentatively TRBD1 (6 bases). Per the germline V gene, CDR1 is MNHNY and CDR2 is SVGAGI (reference sequence). The V end lost 6 bases, the J end lost 3 bases, and 14 bases lay between the germline ends. This CDR3 has 15 residues. CDR3 nucleotide sequence: TGTGCCAGCAGCCAGGGACAACGCTACACCGGGGAGCTGTTTTTT. This encodes CASSQGQRYTGELFF.

A single count supports this clone. This rearrangement joins TRBV11-2 to TRBJ2-5, with TRBD2 as a possible D gene (6 bases). The CDR3 runs 15 residues. Germline CDR1 is SGHAT and CDR2 is FQNNGV. Trimming took 5 bases from V and 5 from J, leaving 18 bases between them. DNA of the CDR3: TGTGCCAGCAGCCTCGGGGGAGGTAGATGGGAGACCCAGTACTTC. Its protein product is CASSLGGGRWETQYF.

J is TRBJ2-7 and V is TRBV28; possible D gene TRBD1, 5 bases. The CDR3 has 14 amino acids. Germline CDR1 is MDHEN and CDR2 is SYDVKM. V lost 5 bases and J 6 bases, leaving 17 bases between the germline ends. CDR3 amino acids: CASSVPAGLSEQYF. In nucleotides, the CDR3 is TGTGCCAGCAGTGTTCCGGCAGGGCTATCCGAGCAGTACTTC.

There are a few counts of this clone. The V and J genes are TRBV5-1 and TRBJ2-7, with TRBD2 matching over 11 bases. V gave up 4 bases and J gave up 6 bases; unmatched junction bases: 6. This CDR3 is built from 14 residues. The V gene's germline CDR1 is SGHRS and CDR2 YFSETQ. CDR3 amino acids: CASSGGSGRAEQYF. CDR3 DNA: TGCGCCAGCAGCGGGGGTAGCGGGAGGGCCGAGCAGTACTTC. Filled out from reference TRBV5-1 and TRBJ2-7, the complete variable domain reads KAGVTQTPRYLIKTRGQQVTLSCSPISGHRSVSWYQQTPGQGLQFLFEYFSETQRNKGNFPGRFSGRQFSNSRSEMNVSTLELGDSALYLCASSGGSGRAEQYFGPGTRLTVT.

The rearrangement links TRBV5-1 to TRBJ2-6; no clear D gene. The CDR3 spans 15 residues. CDR1 and CDR2 from the germline V gene are SGHRS and YFSETQ. Trimming took 6 bases from V and 2 from J, leaving 12 bases between them. Here the CDR3 reads CASTPGVPGANVLTF. CDR3 DNA: TGCGCCAGCACCCCGGGTGTACCTGGGGCCAACGTCCTGACTTTC. Filled out from reference TRBV5-1 and TRBJ2-6, the complete variable domain reads KAGVTQTPRYLIKTRGQQVTLSCSPISGHRSVSWYQQTPGQGLQFLFEYFSETQRNKGNFPGRFSGRQFSNSRSEMNVSTLELGDSALYLCASTPGVPGANVLTFGAGSRLTVL.

V and J are TRBV5-1 and TRBJ2-7; D remains ambiguous. Trimming took off 4 bases at V and 5 bases at J, with 7 bases between the two ends. Germline assignment: CDR1 SGHRS and CDR2 YFSETQ. The CDR3 loop spans 11 amino acids. The CDR3 loop reads CASSRGDEQYF. Written as DNA, the CDR3 is TGCGCCAGCAGCCGCGGCGACGAGCAGTACTTC.

This clone has a handful of counts. This chain connects TRBV2 to TRBJ2-3; tentatively, D is TRBD1 (5 bases). This CDR3 region has 12 residues. The V gene's germline CDR1 is SNHLY and CDR2 FYNNEI. V lost 8 bases and J lost 1, with 7 bases in between. The CDR3 here is CASEQGTDTQYF. The CDR3 nucleotides are TGTGCCAGCGAACAGGGCACAGATACGCAGTATTTT.